This T cell receptor (beta chain) stems from a study of blood T cell repertoires in COVID-19. Study-wide background: The study drew acute and convalescent COVID-19 samples from the United States, Italy and Spain. Sample material is recorded as cDNA or gDNA derived from T cells, B-cell-depleted T cells, or PBMCs.

As processed by the authors: Reference gene primer amplification in the assay estimated nucleated cell counts. Sequenced by immunoSEQ multiplex PCR; TCRdb stores in-frame clones only, minus some. V, J and clone size were drawn from that table, and D and trimming were deduced from the DNA. The profile shows roughly 130,000 clones, roughly four fifths of them singletons. The sequencing input was peripheral blood. The TCR originated in a woman of 80 years or more with acute or convalescent COVID-19.

The CDR3 sequence is CASSPRMGTPGFMNTEAFF. The CDR3 region has the DNA TGTGCCAGCAGCCCGCGCATGGGGACTCCCGGATTCATGAACACTGAAGCTTTCTTT. V and J are TRBV7-8 and TRBJ1-1, with a tentative D call TRBD1 (5 bases). Trimming removed 5 bases at V and 0 bases at J, with 25 bases between. This CDR3 has 19 amino acids. The V gene's germline CDR1 is SGHVS and CDR2 FQNEAQ.